This T cell receptor beta chain emerged from a study of CD8+CD57+ T cells in acquired aplastic anemia. On the study more broadly: The average for DNA from sorted CD4+ and CD8+ cells was roughly 3 ug.

General study results and limits: The study found no significant CD8+ Simpson's diversity difference between patients and controls. The same twenty-nine CD8+ CDR3 sequences occurred in patients and in controls.

A word on this clonotype: No antigen is known for it.

The study profiled TCR beta VDJ and CDR3 using genomic DNA as template. One entry per CDR3 protein, called by TCRdb with MiXCR from the reads. The sample shows about 210,000 distinct CDR3 sequences, roughly 33% of them seen only once. The receptor comes from a human donor in good health, serving as a control. The specimen was sorted CD4+, CD8+, or CD8+CD57+ T cells (not recorded which) from PBMCs.

CDR3 coding DNA: TGTGCCAGCAGTGAATACAGGGATAGTAGTGAAGCTTTCTTT. Translated: CASSEYRDSSEAFF. The chain joins TRBV2 to TRBJ1-1; TRBD1 is a possible D gene (6 bases). Trimming removed 2 bases from V and 7 bases from J, with 14 bases in between. This CDR3 spans 14 amino acids. Per germline, CDR1 SNHLY and CDR2 FYNNEI. Drawing the rest from reference TRBV2 and TRBJ1-1, the complete variable domain is EPEVTQTPSHQVTQMGQEVILRCVPISNHLYFYWYRQILGQKVEFLVSFYNNEISEKSEIFDDQFSVERPDGSNFTLKIRSTKLEDSAMYFCASSEYRDSSEAFFGQGTRLTVV.